This T cell receptor (beta chain) was found in a study of T cell changes during pregnancy in multiple sclerosis. Produced via immunoSEQ multiplex PCR; TCRdb's table is partial and in-frame only. The table shows about 72,000 clones, with 92% occurring only once. The J segment lost 2 bases and the V segment lost 0 bases, leaving 4 bases of the junction unmatched. CDR3 length equals 15 residues. The germline CDR1 and CDR2 sequences are MNHNY and SVGAGI (reference sequence). The source of this sequence is a female donor in good health, enrolled as a control in a pregnancy study. The source was peripheral blood, collected in the first trimester of pregnancy. The chain carries TRBV6-6 and TRBJ2-7; 7 bases are a match to TRBD1. The CDR3 nucleotides are TGTGCCAGCAGTTACTCGAGTGACAGGGCCTACGAGCAGTACTTC. It translates to CASSYSSDRAYEQYF.